This T cell receptor beta chain was profiled in a study of human T cells and chemical hapten exposure. Study details: Patients were mainly female, each with alopecia areata, totalis or universalis.

TCRdb reprocessed the RACE reads via MiXCR and lists one record per CDR3 protein. The sample carries tens of thousands of distinct CDR3 sequences, around a tenth recorded once. In its sample, this clonotype was seen many times. Its antigen is unidentified. Study-level results: The formation of large CDR3 similarity clusters by expanded TCRs significantly exceeded that of controls. TCRs at high frequency, those above 1 in 1000, did not change with DPC sensitization.

The sample's time point: patch test 1, 2 weeks after DPC sensitization. Documented treatment: therapeutic diphenylcyclopropenone sensitization with weekly scalp DPC. This CDR3 spans 17 amino acids. J gave up 5 bases and V 0 bases, and 11 bases lay outside the gene matches. CDR1 and CDR2 from the germline V gene are SGHVS and FNYEAQ. This clonotype originated in a woman in her forties or fifties with alopecia areata. Some clones in this sample may be carry-over from other donors' samples. The V and J genes are TRBV7-6 and TRBJ1-1; 8 positions agree with TRBD1. The specimen was whole blood, collected in connection with sensitization to the hapten diphenylcyclopropenone (DPC). This chain's CDR3 is CASSLAPFGQGGTEAFF. The CDR3 nucleotides read TGTGCCAGCAGCTTAGCGCCCTTCGGACAGGGTGGGACTGAAGCTTTCTTT.